This T cell receptor (beta chain) was captured in a study of T cells in Graves' hyperthyroidism and ophthalmopathy. The CDR3 covers 13 residues. Germline V gives CDR1 LNHDA, CDR2 SQIVND (reference sequence). Trimming removed 3 bases from V and 3 bases from J, with 8 bases in between. TCR beta CDR3 region amplification was performed from RNA transcripts. The HTBI primer set was used in a first-round RT-PCR of the TCR CDR3. TCRdb processed the multiplex PCR reads anew with MiXCR; each CDR3 protein has one entry. Of nearly 250,000 distinct CDR3 sequences listed, approximately 24% were seen once; the top ten hold under 40%. The sample holds a few counts of this clonotype. Lactation, pregnancy, other autoimmune disease or uncontrolled infection led to exclusion of patients.

Sequencing input: blood. The chain has TRBV19 and TRBJ2-5; maybe TRBD1 (6 bases). This receptor was obtained from a middle-aged woman with Graves' ophthalmopathy. CDR3 nucleotide sequence: TGTGCCAGTAGTATGAACAGGGAAGAGACCCAGTACTTC. Residues: CASSMNREETQYF.